This T cell receptor (beta chain) was documented in a study of cytomegalovirus exposure and HLA in healthy donors (dated by TCRdb to 2016 to 2017). Describing the broader study: An earlier analysis of 587 of the donors reported approximately 260 Gb of sequence data and some 110 million unique TCR beta sequences obtained from approximately 180 million T cells. An early release that covered 500 to 800 HLA-typed donors contained about 300 gigabases of sequencing data and tens of millions of unique TCR sequences. Of the approximately 400 genotyped donors, roughly 85% fell in the genetic ancestry cluster associated with self-reported Caucasian donors. The study aimed to test whether cataloging public T cell receptors could reveal signatures of past pathogen exposure. The study used immunosequencing to profile the T cell repertoires of 666 subjects and linked those repertoires to cytomegalovirus serostatus. Along with the 666-subject first cohort, a separate validation cohort of over a hundred different subjects was used. The study combined high-throughput TCR immunosequencing, statistical association of individual TCRs with disease status, and machine learning to predict cytomegalovirus infection status. A later analysis re-analyzed previously published TCR beta repertoires from approximately 670 donors and added high-resolution HLA genotyping to study TCR occurrence patterns. Rather than drawing on any new phenotypic data, the later analysis identified candidate immune exposures from TCR beta sequences and the way those sequences occurred across donors. An earlier analysis of approximately 500 of the donors applied high-throughput TCR beta sequencing to assess whether each TCR beta V gene segment acted as functional or pseudogenic. Donor age, sex, ethnicity and CMV serostatus were collected together with the repertoire data. Genome-wide SNP genotypes for about three fifths of the roughly 700 donors were used in a later genetic analysis, which treated that subset as a discovery cohort. All discovery cohort repertoires had been generated on a single sequencing platform. HLA typing covered class I and class II loci at four-digit resolution. The number of typed donors differed by locus: about 620-640 for A, B, C, DRB1 and DQB1; 500 to 550 for DQA1; fewer than 610 for DPA1; and some 450 for DPB1. Roughly 5 DR-DQ haplotypes were handled as single units for association and clustering because linkage in the cohort was strong. Among some 400 genotyped donors of the cohort, an average of roughly 230,000 unique TCR beta nucleotide sequences was sequenced per donor, of which roughly 17% were non-productive.

Notes on this clone: Its specific antigen is unknown. Base qualities were left out, and no much larger clone turns up one base away.

The cohort was made up of 650 to 700 healthy bone marrow donors. All cohort members were sampled while nominally healthy, although unrecorded immune exposures were likely present. The donor was CMV seropositive and was included in the group of 270 or so seropositive cohort members. Every donor gave a peripheral blood sample, and the peripheral blood mononuclear cells from that sample were used for TCR beta sequencing. Genomic DNA extraction from the blood cell samples was performed with the Qiagen DNeasy Blood Extraction Kit. The paper as a whole reports these results and caveats: In both the original and validation cohorts, the classifier was reported to diagnose cytomegalovirus status with high specificity and sensitivity. Compared with the 666-donor mean, donors in an Asian-associated ancestry cluster had fewer N-insertions in productive TCRs, according to a later genetic analysis. In a later analysis, HLA-associated TCR beta chains were found to be more clonally expanded and to have lower generation probabilities than equally common non-associated chains. Seventeen rarely observed V segments, including chromosome 9 orphons, were excluded from the earlier analysis of approximately 500 of the donors because counts were too low. For the cohort, immune exposure information was limited to CMV serostatus. Correlated functional status among segregating V segments might be attributable to linkage disequilibrium, but an unknown experimental factor could not be ruled out. In a later analysis, the rate of TCR association differed among HLA loci, with DRB1 alleles having the most associated TCRs and HLA-C alleles having the fewest. Because HLA typing was unavailable for some donors at each locus, only the typed subset was used in association tests. The study gave a list of under 200 TCR beta chains associated with cytomegalovirus. An earlier analysis of 587 of the donors showed that most TCR beta V segments appeared in productive rearrangements either about 87% or about 30% of the time, which broadly matched IMGT annotations. Only TCR beta chains were sequenced in this cohort, and the absence of alpha or paired-chain data limited detectable features. Across donors, most TCR sequences were observed very rarely, whereas some public TCRs were present in many individuals. A few of the identified cytomegalovirus-associated TCR beta chains were confirmed in vitro to be specific for cytomegalovirus antigens. A further reported finding was that TCR beta sequences accurately predicted the HLA-A and HLA-B alleles for most subjects in the first cohort. In a later analysis, most CMV-associated TCR beta chains were found to appear HLA-restricted, with HLA associations seemingly driven largely by CMV exposure. In a later analysis, several top co-occurrence clusters were reported to appear linked to parvovirus B19, influenza, CMV and Epstein-Barr virus. A later genetic analysis associated a missense DCLRE1C variant with V-gene and J-gene trimming of TCR beta chains, and an independent cohort replicated the association. A cluster of highly shared sequence variants was judged likely to be a technical artifact of the sequencing pipeline. The authors suggested that the approach could potentially be generalized to other disease states and immunological phenotypes. A later analysis associated some 17,000 TCR beta sequences with specific HLA alleles at a false discovery rate of 0.05. Because the 87-base-pair reads could not distinguish some IMGT-functional V segments, including TRBV6-2 and TRBV6-3, those segments were excluded. Roughly uniform sequencing depth across donors was assumed in presence/absence analyses, although this assumption may not hold. When HLA alleles, especially DR and DQ, strongly co-occurred, TCR associations were difficult to assign to individual alleles.

To prepare the library, the immunoSEQ multiplex PCR assay was applied. A mixture of 60 forward primers for TCR Vbeta segments and 13 reverse primers for TCR Jbeta segments was used in the multiplex PCR. Amplification of the CDR3 region of rearranged TCR beta genes was performed with a multiplex PCR assay on genomic DNA. The Illumina HiSeq System was used to sequence the amplified TCR beta libraries as 87-base-pair reads. Per the original workflow: Across the roughly 640 repertoires, a later analysis counted approximately 75 million unique TCR beta chains, 9.5 million to 13 million of which were shared by at least two donors. To remove PCR and sequencing errors, raw reads were error-corrected and collapsed into unique sequences using a nearest-neighbor algorithm that merged closely related sequences. CDR3 sequences were aligned to IMGT reference sequences to assign V, D and J gene segments. For a sequence to be retained, at least a six-nucleotide match to both a V gene segment and a J gene segment was required. Rearrangements were classified as productive when the CDR3 lacked stop codons and remained in frame with V and J, and all other rearrangements were classified as non-productive. CDR3 was defined according to IMGT convention as the region running from the second conserved V-encoded cysteine to the conserved J-encoded phenylalanine. Sequences without an unambiguous match to a single V gene segment were excluded from the earlier analysis of about 600 of the donors. In an earlier analysis of a few hundred of the donors, V segments were called functional above 56.7% productive rearrangements and were called segregating when the between-donor standard deviation exceeded 5%. A statistical classification framework was built for diagnosing cytomegalovirus status from the catalog of TCR beta chain sequences. V and J gene assignment, in a later analysis, came from comparing TCR nucleotide sequences with IMGT/GENE-DB human TR gene sequences. In a later analysis, CDR3 sequences and most-parsimonious VDJ recombination scenarios were assigned using the TCRdist pipeline. A later analysis defined each TCR beta chain by its CDR3 amino acid sequence plus V-gene family, and excluded reads lacking a unique V-gene family. A later analysis removed 500 to 600 highly shared, low-generation-probability nucleotide sequences to deal with suspected cross-contamination and a sequencing artifact. A later analysis calculated a clonal expansion index for each public chain from normalized within-repertoire ranks of inferred template counts. A later analysis computed generation probabilities with a VDJ recombination model fitted to out-of-frame rearrangements, and checked the results against IGoR. A later analysis scored TCR-TCR, TCR-HLA and TCR-CMV co-occurrence with hypergeometric tests, applying a repertoire-size bias correction to TCR pairs. False discovery rates were estimated in a later analysis by permuting HLA or CMV assignments 20 times. In a later analysis, co-occurring TCRs were grouped using DBSCAN, and TCRdist sequence similarity was added for clustering within HLA-allele-positive subsets. Repertoires with fewer than 30,000 or more than 120,000 public chains were left out of co-occurrence clustering, as were about 5 repertoires with anomalous nucleotide sharing. In its TCRdb copy, this immuneACCESS table keeps in-frame sequences only and misses some clones. Where compared with another copy, unresolved V genes explain less than half of these, and the others have no known cause. Clonal size and the V and J genes are those of that table, whereas D and trimming came from the DNA. The sample contains about 120,000 clones, around 80% of them found a single time. Clones ranked in the top ten supply over 4% of the sample.

V and J lose 4 bases and 2 bases, and a span of 15 bases separates them. Including the terminal cysteine and phenylalanine, the CDR3 comprises 15 residues. CDR3 DNA only is kept here, 45 bases in frame from base 1. CDR1 is given as SGHAT and CDR2 as FQNNGV, both from the germline V gene. Recombination linked TRBV11-2 to TRBJ2-7; D gene: possibly TRBD2, on 6 matching bases. The sequenced sample was PBMCs. This receptor was obtained from a man aged 30-40 years in good health and CMV-seropositive. The DNA sequence is TGTGCCAGCAGCTCGGTGGCGGGGATTACCTACGAGCAGTACTTC. Its coded protein is CASSSVAGITYEQYF.